The sequence of this TCR beta chain was determined in a study of blood T cell repertoires in COVID-19. This CDR3 contains 14 residues. V was trimmed by 4 bases and J by 3 bases, leaving 8 bases between them. Germline CDR1 is SGHRS and CDR2 is YFSETQ. Generated by immunoSEQ multiplex PCR, the TCRdb table keeps only in-frame clones and is missing some. The table records hundreds of thousands of clones, approximately 91% of them present only once. This rearrangement joins TRBV5-1 to TRBJ2-6; a possible D gene is TRBD1 (6 bases). The receptor's source is an older woman who had recovered from COVID-19. Sequenced material: PBMCs or T cells enriched from blood (not recorded which). CDR3 bases: TGCGCCAGCAGCAAAGGGGGTGGGGCCAACGTCCTGACTTTC. Its translation: CASSKGGGANVLTF.